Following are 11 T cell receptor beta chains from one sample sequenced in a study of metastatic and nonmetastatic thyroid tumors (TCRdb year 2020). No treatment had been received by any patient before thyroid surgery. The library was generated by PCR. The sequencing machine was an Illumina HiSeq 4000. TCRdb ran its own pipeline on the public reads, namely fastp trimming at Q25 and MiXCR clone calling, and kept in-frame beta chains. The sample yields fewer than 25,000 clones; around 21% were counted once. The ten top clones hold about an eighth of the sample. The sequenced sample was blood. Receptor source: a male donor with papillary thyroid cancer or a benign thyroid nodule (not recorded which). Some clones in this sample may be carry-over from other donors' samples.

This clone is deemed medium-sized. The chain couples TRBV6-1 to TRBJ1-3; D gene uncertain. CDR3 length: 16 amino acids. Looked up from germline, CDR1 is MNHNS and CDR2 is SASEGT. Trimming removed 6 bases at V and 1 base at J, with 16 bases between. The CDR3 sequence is CASRTLGVASGNTIYF. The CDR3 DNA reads TGTGCCAGCAGGACATTAGGCGTTGCATCTGGAAACACCATATATTTT.

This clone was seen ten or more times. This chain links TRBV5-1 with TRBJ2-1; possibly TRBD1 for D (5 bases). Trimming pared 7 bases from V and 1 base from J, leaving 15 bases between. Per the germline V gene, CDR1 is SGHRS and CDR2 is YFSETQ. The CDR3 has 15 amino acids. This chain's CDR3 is CASRLREGSYNEQFF. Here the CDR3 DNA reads TGCGCCAGCCGCCTCAGGGAAGGGTCCTACAATGAGCAGTTCTTC.

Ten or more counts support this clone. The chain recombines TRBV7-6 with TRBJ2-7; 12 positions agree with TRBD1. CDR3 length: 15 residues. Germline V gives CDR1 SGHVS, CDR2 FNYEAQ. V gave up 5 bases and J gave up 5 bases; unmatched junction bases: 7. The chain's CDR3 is CASSPGGDRGHEQYF. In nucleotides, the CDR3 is TGTGCCAGCAGCCCTGGGGGGGACAGGGGGCACGAGCAGTACTTC.

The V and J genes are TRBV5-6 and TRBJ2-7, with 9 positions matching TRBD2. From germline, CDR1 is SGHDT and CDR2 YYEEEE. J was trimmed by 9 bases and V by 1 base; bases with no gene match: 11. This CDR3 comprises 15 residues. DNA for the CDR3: TGTGCCAGCAGCTTGTTAGCTAGCGGGACTGGGGGGCAGTACTTC. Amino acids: CASSLLASGTGGQYF.

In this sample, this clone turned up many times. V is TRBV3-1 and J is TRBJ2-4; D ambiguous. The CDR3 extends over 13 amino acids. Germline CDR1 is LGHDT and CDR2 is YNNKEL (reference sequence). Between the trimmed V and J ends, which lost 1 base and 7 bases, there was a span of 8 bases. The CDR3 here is CASSQGIINIQYF. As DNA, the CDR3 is TGTGCCAGCAGCCAAGGAATTATTAACATTCAGTACTTC. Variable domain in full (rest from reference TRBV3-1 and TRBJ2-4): DTAVSQTPKYLVTQMGNDKSIKCEQNLGHDTMYWYKQDSKKFLKIMFSYNNKELIINETVPNRFSPKSPDKAHLNLHINSLELGDSAVYFCASSQGIINIQYFGAGTRLSVL.

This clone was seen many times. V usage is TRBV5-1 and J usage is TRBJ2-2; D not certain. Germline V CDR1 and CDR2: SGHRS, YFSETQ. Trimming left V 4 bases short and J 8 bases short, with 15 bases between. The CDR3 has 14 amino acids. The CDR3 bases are TGCGCCAGCAGCCGCACCTCAGAATCGGGGGAGCTGTTTTTT. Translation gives CASSRTSESGELFF. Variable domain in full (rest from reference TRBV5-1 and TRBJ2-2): KAGVTQTPRYLIKTRGQQVTLSCSPISGHRSVSWYQQTPGQGLQFLFEYFSETQRNKGNFPGRFSGRQFSNSRSEMNVSTLELGDSALYLCASSRTSESGELFFGEGSRLTVL.

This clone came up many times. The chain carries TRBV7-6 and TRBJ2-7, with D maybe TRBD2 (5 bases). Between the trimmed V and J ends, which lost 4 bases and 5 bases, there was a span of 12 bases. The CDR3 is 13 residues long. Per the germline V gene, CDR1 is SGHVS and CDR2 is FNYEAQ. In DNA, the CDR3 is TGTGCCAGCAGCTCCACTAGTTTTCACGAGCAGTACTTC. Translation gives CASSSTSFHEQYF.

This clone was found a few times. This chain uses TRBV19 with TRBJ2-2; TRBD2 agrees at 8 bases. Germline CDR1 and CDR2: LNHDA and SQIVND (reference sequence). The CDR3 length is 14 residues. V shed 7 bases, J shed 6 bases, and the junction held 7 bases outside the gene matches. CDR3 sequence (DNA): TGTGCCAGTAAGGGGCGGGAGGACGCCGGGGAGCTGTTTTTT. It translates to CASKGREDAGELFF.

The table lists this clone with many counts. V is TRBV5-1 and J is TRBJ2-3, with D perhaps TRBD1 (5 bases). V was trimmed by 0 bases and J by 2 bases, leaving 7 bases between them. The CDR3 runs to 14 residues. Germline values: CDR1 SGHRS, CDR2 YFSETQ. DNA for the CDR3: TGCGCCAGCAGCTTGGACAGGAACACAGATACGCAGTATTTT. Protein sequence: CASSLDRNTDTQYF.

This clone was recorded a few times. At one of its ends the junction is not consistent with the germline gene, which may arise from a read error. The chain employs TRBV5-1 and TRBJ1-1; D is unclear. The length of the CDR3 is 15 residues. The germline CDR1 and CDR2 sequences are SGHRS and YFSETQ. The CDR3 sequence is CASSLGAVGYTKAFF. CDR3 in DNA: TGCGCCAGCAGCTTGGGGGCTGTGGGCTACACTAAAGCTTTCTTT. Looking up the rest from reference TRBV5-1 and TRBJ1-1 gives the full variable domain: KAGVTQTPRYLIKTRGQQVTLSCSPISGHRSVSWYQQTPGQGLQFLFEYFSETQRNKGNFPGRFSGRQFSNSRSEMNVSTLELGDSALYLCASSLGAVGYTKAFFGQGTRLTVV.

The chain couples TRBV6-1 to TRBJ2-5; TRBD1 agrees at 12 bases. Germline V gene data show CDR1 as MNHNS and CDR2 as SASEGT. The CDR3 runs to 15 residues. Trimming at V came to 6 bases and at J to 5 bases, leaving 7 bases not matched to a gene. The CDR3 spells CASRSGTGGVETQYF. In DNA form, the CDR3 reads TGTGCCAGCAGATCCGGGACAGGGGGCGTGGAGACCCAGTACTTC.